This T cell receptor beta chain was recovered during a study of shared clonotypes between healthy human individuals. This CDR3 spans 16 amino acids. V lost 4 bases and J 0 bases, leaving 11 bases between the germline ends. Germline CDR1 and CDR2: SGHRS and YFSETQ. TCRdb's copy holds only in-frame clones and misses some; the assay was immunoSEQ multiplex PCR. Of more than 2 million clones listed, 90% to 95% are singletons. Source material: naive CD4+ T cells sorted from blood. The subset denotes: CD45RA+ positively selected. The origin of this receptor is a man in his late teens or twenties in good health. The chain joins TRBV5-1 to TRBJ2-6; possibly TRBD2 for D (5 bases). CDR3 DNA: TGCGCCAGCAGCAGCGGCGGACTCTCTGGGGCCAACGTCCTGACTTTC. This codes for CASSSGGLSGANVLTF.